This is a list of T cell receptor beta chains from one sample in a study of vaccination and CD4 T cells after COVID-19. Using its own MiXCR run on the PCR reads, TCRdb lists one record per CDR3 protein. The data contain about 14,000 distinct CDR3 sequences, around 40% of them seen just once; the ten biggest clones take up approximately 17%. For these receptors, no antigen is known. The material sequenced was cultured CD4+ T cells from blood. The receptors stem from a human donor with COVID-19. Each CDR3 is given with its conserved first and last residue. A D gene is named only where the DNA matches it firmly. Part of the rows lack a size; the others show once, few, many or a class for expanded clones.

>-|TRBD2|TRBJ2-2|14|TRBV20-1
CSARLAGVPGELFF
TGCAGTGCTCGACTAGCGGGGGTTCCCGGGGAGCTGTTTTTT
>-|TRBD2|TRBJ2-3|15|TRBV20-1
CSARSLAGGPDTQYF
TGCAGTGCTCGGAGTCTAGCGGGGGGCCCAGATACGCAGTATTTT
>few|TRBD1|TRBJ1-1|15|TRBV6-1
CASSPYGTGDTEAFF
TGTGCCAGCAGCCCTTACGGGACAGGGGACACTGAAGCTTTCTTT
>-|TRBD2|TRBJ2-5|16|TRBV20-1
CSAKRLAGGYQETQYF
TGCAGTGCTAAACGACTAGCGGGGGGGTACCAAGAGACCCAGTACTTC
>few|TRBD1|TRBJ1-3|13|TRBV27
CASKPTGGNTIYF
TGTGCCAGCAAACCGACAGGGGGAAACACCATATATTTT
>-|-|TRBJ2-5|14|TRBV5-1
CASSPGLDQETQYF
TGCGCCAGCAGCCCGGGTTTGGACCAAGAGACCCAGTACTTC
>-|-|TRBJ1-4|14|TRBV2
CASRPGLVGEKLFF
TGTGCCAGCAGGCCGGGATTGGTGGGTGAAAAACTGTTTTTT
>-|-|TRBJ1-2|14|TRBV4-3
CASSQDRAPWGYTF
TGCGCCAGCAGCCAAGACAGGGCCCCCTGGGGCTACACCTTC
>-|TRBD1|TRBJ1-2|17|TRBV4-2
CASSQELGTGEYYGYTF
TGTGCCAGCAGCCAAGAATTGGGGACAGGGGAGTACTATGGCTACACCTTC
>-|-|TRBJ1-3|15|TRBV6-4
CAPQGLVSSGNTIYF
TGTGCCCCCCAGGGCCTCGTCTCCTCTGGAAACACCATATATTTT
>-|-|TRBJ1-1|11|TRBV6-5
CASSYHLRAFF
TGTGCCAGCAGTTACCACCTTCGAGCTTTCTTT
>-|TRBD1|TRBJ2-2|14|TRBV20-1
CSAARTGGTGELFF
TGCAGTGCGGCAAGGACAGGCGGCACCGGGGAGCTGTTTTTT
>-|-|TRBJ1-2|16|TRBV19
CASSSGSTGKNYGYTF
TGTGCCAGTAGTTCTGGGTCAACAGGGAAGAACTATGGCTACACCTTC
>few|-|TRBJ1-6|15|TRBV20-1
CSARDLTGINSPLHF
TGCAGTGCTAGAGATCTAACAGGGATTAATTCACCCCTCCACTTT
>-|-|TRBJ1-4|14|TRBV12-3/TRBV12-4
CASSSTGGGEKLFF
TGTGCCAGCAGTTCGACGGGGGGAGGTGAAAAACTGTTTTTT
>-|TRBD1|TRBJ1-2|14|TRBV27
CASSNATGLYGYTF
TGTGCCAGCAGTAACGCGACAGGGCTCTATGGCTACACCTTC
>-|-|TRBJ2-3|15|TRBV27
CASSQQGSLLGTQYF
TGTGCCAGCAGTCAACAGGGATCGTTGTTAGGTACGCAGTATTTT
>few|-|TRBJ1-5|13|TRBV7-9
CASSPYSNQPQHF
TGTGCCAGCAGCCCCTATAGCAATCAGCCCCAGCATTTT
>few|TRBD2|TRBJ2-2|14|TRBV6-1
CASKYSGGSGELFF
TGTGCCAGCAAATATTCGGGGGGGTCCGGGGAGCTGTTTTTT
>few|-|TRBJ1-6|14|TRBV19
CASPRSSYNSPLHF
TGTGCCAGCCCCAGGAGCTCCTATAATTCACCCCTCCACTTT
>-|-|TRBJ1-1|10|TRBV20-1
CSARDVKVAF
TGCAGTGCTAGAGATGTAAAGGTAGCTTTT
>few|-|TRBJ1-1|14|TRBV11-3
CASSTWGAHTEAFF
TGTGCCAGCAGTACTTGGGGGGCGCACACTGAAGCTTTCTTT
>-|TRBD1|TRBJ1-5|16|TRBV28
CASSLPTGGSNQPQHF
TGTGCCAGCAGTTTACCCACAGGGGGAAGCAATCAGCCCCAGCATTTT
>few|-|TRBJ2-3|12|TRBV20-1
CSASSRTDTQYF
TGCAGTGCTAGTTCGAGGACAGATACGCAGTATTTT
>-|-|TRBJ2-5|14|TRBV5-1
CASSLALAAETQYF
TGCGCCAGCAGCTTGGCACTCGCAGCGGAGACCCAGTACTTC
>-|-|TRBJ1-4|13|TRBV19
CASSMVLNEKLFF
TGTGCCAGTTCTATGGTCCTAAATGAAAAACTGTTTTTT
>few|-|TRBJ1-2|15|TRBV7-9
CASSLDGGGIHGYTF
TGTGCCAGCAGCTTAGATGGTGGGGGCATACATGGCTACACCTTC
>-|TRBD1|TRBJ1-5|14|TRBV5-6
CASSSRGAGQPQHF
TGTGCCAGCAGCTCCAGGGGGGCGGGTCAGCCCCAGCATTTT
>-|TRBD1|TRBJ1-3|13|TRBV5-8
CASSLGQGDTIYF
TGTGCCAGCAGCTTGGGACAGGGGGACACCATATATTTT
>-|-|TRBJ2-1|15|TRBV6-1
CASSRVAGGVSEQFF
TGTGCCAGCAGTCGTGTTGCCGGCGGGGTGAGTGAGCAGTTCTTC
>-|TRBD1|TRBJ1-2|16|TRBV5-1
CASSLAGQGVNYGYTF
TGCGCCAGCAGCTTGGCGGGACAGGGGGTGAACTATGGCTACACCTTC